A single sample is the source of the 28 T cell receptor beta chains below, sequenced in a study of shared clonotypes between healthy human individuals. Generated by immunoSEQ multiplex PCR, the TCRdb table keeps only in-frame clones and is missing some. The table lists 300,000 to 350,000 clones, around 67% of them singletons. Material: memory CD4+ T cells sorted from blood. Documented subset: CD45RA-negative fraction. These receptors all stem from a young man in good health.

The chain combines TRBV11-3 with TRBJ2-7; perhaps TRBD2 as D (6 bases). This CDR3 comprises 14 residues. The V end lost 3 bases, the J end lost 0 bases, and 9 bases lay between the germline ends. CDR1 is SGHNT and CDR2 is YENEEA in the germline V gene. CDR3 sequence reads: CASSFGGDSYEQYF. As DNA, the CDR3 is TGTGCCAGCAGCTTTGGCGGGGACTCCTACGAGCAGTACTTC.

V and J are TRBV7-2 and TRBJ2-7, with TRBD2 matching over 7 bases. CDR1 and CDR2 from the germline V gene are SGHTA and FQGNSA. V gave up 2 bases and J gave up 4 bases; unmatched junction bases: 8. There are 15 residues in the CDR3. The CDR3, as DNA: TGTGCCAGCAGCTTAAGTCCGGGGGGAATATACGAGCAGTACTTC. It is translated as CASSLSPGGIYEQYF. The full variable domain, completed using reference TRBV7-2 and TRBJ2-7, is GAGVSQSPSNKVTEKGKDVELRCDPISGHTALYWYRQSLGQGLEFLIYFQGNSAPDKSGLPSDRFSAERTGGSVSTLTIQRTQQEDSAVYLCASSLSPGGIYEQYFGPGTRLTVT.

The V and J genes are TRBV19 and TRBJ2-1; D remains ambiguous. With 7 bases removed from V and 2 bases from J, the gap between germline ends came to 15 bases. Germline lookup yields CDR1 LNHDA and CDR2 SQIVND (reference sequence). The length of the CDR3 is 15 residues. CDR3 bases: TGTGCCAGTACCCGGCAGGCTAGAGCCTACAATGAGCAGTTCTTC. Translating gives CASTRQARAYNEQFF.

This clone showed up just a few times. The chain links TRBV5-1 to TRBJ2-1; 7 bases agree with TRBD2. This CDR3 is 17 amino acids long. With 4 bases clipped from V and 0 bases from J, the junction kept 10 bases outside the gene matches. CDR1 and CDR2 from the germline V gene are SGHRS and YFSETQ. The CDR3 is CASSALLAQSSYNEQFF. Written as DNA, the CDR3 is TGCGCCAGCAGCGCCTTACTAGCGCAAAGCTCCTACAATGAGCAGTTCTTC.

This chain connects TRBV10-3 to TRBJ2-2; D assignment may be TRBD1 or TRBD2 (5 bases each). The V end lost 0 bases, the J end lost 5 bases, and 19 bases lay between the germline ends. Looked up from germline, CDR1 is ENHRY and CDR2 is SYGVKD. The CDR3 length is 18 residues. The CDR3 DNA follows: TGTGCCATCAGTGAGTCGGATCCACGGGGCCTTTTAACCGGGGAGCTGTTTTTT. Translation: CAISESDPRGLLTGELFF.

The CDR3 region is CAISKTGTGGTEAFF. The CDR3 bases are TGTGCCATCAGTAAGACCGGGACAGGCGGTACTGAAGCTTTCTTT. The chain carries TRBV10-3 and TRBJ1-1; TRBD1 matches at 8 bases. Germline CDR1 reads ENHRY; CDR2 reads SYGVKD. The V gene end was trimmed by 5 bases and the J gene end by 5 bases; junction bases not matched to a gene: 10. This CDR3 is 15 amino acids long.

The V and J genes are TRBV7-8 and TRBJ1-2; 7 bases are shared with TRBD1. Looked up from germline, CDR1 is SGHVS and CDR2 is FQNEAQ. Unmatched junction bases numbered 9, after V lost 3 bases and J lost 5 bases. The length of the CDR3 is 15 residues. The CDR3 is CASSFEPGQTYGYTF. The CDR3, as DNA: TGTGCCAGCAGCTTCGAGCCGGGACAGACTTATGGCTACACCTTC.

The V call is TRBV19, the J call TRBJ2-2; no firm D call. Germline lookup yields CDR1 LNHDA and CDR2 SQIVND (reference sequence). The CDR3 is 17 residues long. V was trimmed by 0 bases and J by 0 bases, leaving 11 bases between them. The CDR3 DNA reads TGTGCCAGTAGTATAGATGGTGGGTCAGCGAACACCGGGGAGCTGTTTTTT. Translating it yields CASSIDGGSANTGELFF.

This clone has a count of ten or more. The CDR3 loop is CASSVDGSPYEQYF. CDR3 DNA sequence: TGTGCCAGCAGCGTGGACGGGAGTCCCTACGAGCAGTACTTC. The rearrangement uses TRBV5-4 and TRBJ2-7, with a possible D match to TRBD2 (6 bases). The CDR3 consists of 14 residues. CDR1 and CDR2 (germline): SGHNT, YYREEE (reference sequence). Trimming removed 4 bases at V and 2 bases at J, with 13 bases between.

This chain links TRBV27 with TRBJ2-7; 8 nucleotides align to TRBD1. CDR3 length equals 15 residues. Trimming at V came to 3 bases and at J to 6 bases, leaving 10 bases not matched to a gene. Germline loops: CDR1 MNHEY, CDR2 SMNVEV (reference sequence). This CDR3 reads CASSFRTGGDGEQYF. DNA of the CDR3: TGTGCCAGCAGTTTTAGAACAGGGGGAGATGGCGAGCAGTACTTC.

The chain uses TRBV11-2 and TRBJ1-4; no definite D call. This CDR3 spans 15 amino acids. The germline V and J ends were trimmed by 5 bases and 5 bases, with 15 bases remaining between them. The germline V gene encodes CDR1 SGHAT and CDR2 FQNNGV. The CDR3 DNA reads as TGTGCCAGCAGCGCCCCATTGCGCGGGAATGAAAAACTGTTTTTT. Amino acid sequence: CASSAPLRGNEKLFF.

The CDR3 bases are TGTGCCAGCAGCGTCATTGCGACCGACACAGATACGCAGTATTTT. The encoded protein is CASSVIATDTDTQYF. V and J are TRBV9 and TRBJ2-3; D is unclear. This CDR3 has 15 amino acids. Germline V gene sequence: CDR1 SGDLS, CDR2 YYNGEE. V shed 2 bases and J shed 2 bases, with 12 bases lying between them.

J is TRBJ2-1 and V is TRBV5-1; possible D gene TRBD2, 7 bases. Trimming pared 4 bases from V and 5 bases from J, leaving 16 bases between. Germline V gene sequence: CDR1 SGHRS, CDR2 YFSETQ. CDR3 length: 15 amino acids. As DNA, the CDR3 is TGCGCCAGCAGCCCGGGGGGCGGAGGGGACAATGAGCAGTTCTTC. Its translation is CASSPGGGGDNEQFF.

In regard to this clone: Germline is not matched at one junction end, which may reflect a read error. This sequence joins TRBV6-5 and TRBJ2-4; D unclear. The CDR3 is made up of 11 amino acids. Germline CDR1 MNHEY, CDR2 SVGAGI. The CDR3, as DNA: TGTGCCAGCAGTAACTCAAACATTCAGTACTTC. It yields the protein CASSNSNIQYF.

This clone was picked up one time. For the CDR3, the DNA is TGTGCCAGCAGCTTACCCGGGACTAGAATCTACGAGCAGTACTTC. The encoded protein is CASSLPGTRIYEQYF. The chain couples TRBV5-4 to TRBJ2-7; 8 nucleotides line up with TRBD2. CDR3 length: 15 amino acids. The ends lost 2 bases at V and 3 bases at J; junction bases unmatched: 7. Per the germline V gene, CDR1 is SGHNT and CDR2 is YYREEE (reference sequence).

This clone has only one observation. The chain joins TRBV9 to TRBJ2-3, with 11 bases matching TRBD2. CDR3 length: 19 residues. The trim removed 3 bases at V and 6 bases at J, leaving 18 bases unmatched. CDR1 and CDR2 from the germline V gene are SGDLS and YYNGEE. The CDR3 sequence: CASSEGTGKGSGREDTQYF. The CDR3 region has the DNA TGTGCCAGCAGCGAGGGGACGGGGAAAGGTAGCGGGAGGGAGGATACGCAGTATTTT.

The CDR3 nucleotides are TGTGCCAGCAGTTTCCAGGGGCAGATCGAGCAGTACTTC. It encodes CASSFQGQIEQYF. The chain couples TRBV27 to TRBJ2-7; D might be TRBD1 (6 bases). Trimming pared 3 bases from V and 6 bases from J, leaving 12 bases between. This CDR3 is 13 amino acids long. Germline V gene sequence: CDR1 MNHEY, CDR2 SMNVEV (reference sequence).

In DNA, the CDR3 is TGTGCCAGCAGCTTAGGGATCTCAGGGGGGCAGGTGCCCCAGCATTTT. This encodes CASSLGISGGQVPQHF. The chain links TRBV7-2 to TRBJ1-5; 7 bases are shared with TRBD1. The CDR3 length is 16 residues. Germline CDR1 and CDR2: SGHTA and FQGNSA. V shed 1 base and J 9 bases; nucleotides not matched to a gene: 12.

The chain is built from TRBV11-2 and TRBJ1-4; D is perhaps TRBD1 (5 bases). V dropped 4 bases and J dropped 4 bases, with 19 bases sitting between them. Germline V gene sequence: CDR1 SGHAT, CDR2 FQNNGV. The CDR3 length is 17 residues. Here the CDR3 DNA reads TGTGCCAGCAGCTCCTTAAGGGCCCGGGGGTATAATGAAAAACTGTTTTTT. Translation gives CASSSLRARGYNEKLFF.

This clone was seen just once. The gene calls are TRBV28 and TRBJ1-1; D perhaps matches TRBD1 (6 bases). The V gene's germline CDR1 is MDHEN and CDR2 SYDVKM. V was trimmed by 6 bases and J by 1 base, leaving 15 bases between them. The CDR3 extends over 15 amino acids. The CDR3 DNA is TGTGCCAGCAGCCTAGGACAGTTTGGGAACACTGAAGCTTTCTTT. Protein product: CASSLGQFGNTEAFF.

The chain carries TRBV18 and TRBJ1-2; D call uncertain. This CDR3 comprises 13 residues. CDR1 is KGHSH and CDR2 is LQKENI in the germline V gene. With 2 bases removed from V and 4 bases from J, the gap between germline ends came to 8 bases. The CDR3 sequence is CASSPDAVYGYTF. The CDR3 DNA follows: TGTGCCAGCTCACCAGATGCAGTCTATGGCTACACCTTC.

In its sample, this clone was seen a few times. The V gene is TRBV27, the J gene TRBJ1-5; no firm D call. The CDR3 is 12 amino acids. Trimming took 5 bases from V and 5 from J, leaving 7 bases between them. Germline values: CDR1 MNHEY, CDR2 SMNVEV (reference sequence). CDR3 in DNA: TGTGCCAGCAGTAACCCCCATCAGCCCCAGCATTTT. It is translated as CASSNPHQPQHF.

The rearrangement links TRBV18 to TRBJ2-3, with D uncertain. CDR1 and CDR2 (germline): KGHSH, LQKENI. The V gene lost 2 bases and the J gene lost 5 bases, with 17 bases spanning the gap. The CDR3 spans 16 residues. The CDR3 region is CASSPELIRTGDTQYF. The CDR3 DNA reads TGTGCCAGCTCACCAGAGTTGATCCGAACGGGAGATACGCAGTATTTT.

The rearrangement uses TRBV5-4 and TRBJ2-1; no clear D gene. The germline CDR1 and CDR2 sequences are SGHNT and YYREEE (reference sequence). The CDR3 sequence is 14 residues long. V was cut by 7 bases and J by 6 bases, with 17 bases left in between. The CDR3 here is CASRNDLGINEQFF. CDR3 DNA: TGTGCCAGCCGAAACGATTTAGGGATCAATGAGCAGTTCTTC.

V gene TRBV5-6 combines with J gene TRBJ2-4; 11 nucleotides match TRBD1. The V gene's germline CDR1 is SGHDT and CDR2 YYEEEE. The CDR3 loop spans 17 amino acids. V dropped 1 base and J dropped 1; count of bases not matched to a gene: 4. In DNA, the CDR3 is TGTGCCAGCAGCTTGTTCGGACAGGGGGCGGCCAAAAACATTCAGTACTTC. It translates to CASSLFGQGAAKNIQYF.

This chain joins TRBV5-4 and TRBJ2-5; TRBD2 matches 11 bases. The last part of the DNA fits TRBJ2-7 better; the J call may be wrong. The length of the CDR3 is 15 residues. Germline-derived CDR1 and CDR2 are SGHNT and YYREEE (reference sequence). CDR3 sequence reads: CASSLLAGGGYEQYF. The CDR3 bases are TGTGCCAGCAGCTTGTTAGCGGGAGGGGGATACGAGCAGTACTTC.

V is TRBV11-2 and J is TRBJ2-6, with 8 positions matching TRBD1. The CDR3 length is 17 residues. With V trimmed by 4 bases and J by 2 bases, 7 bases remained unmatched. CDR1 is SGHAT, CDR2 FQNNGV, per germline. The CDR3 spells CASSSSGGATGANVLTF. CDR3 sequence (DNA): TGTGCCAGCAGCTCGTCAGGGGGCGCAACTGGGGCCAACGTCCTGACTTTC.

This chain links TRBV6-6 with TRBJ2-3, with 7 bases lining up with TRBD2. The V and J ends lost 6 bases and 4 bases, in that order; junction bases with no gene match: 4. The CDR3 contains 13 residues. Germline V gives CDR1 MNHNY, CDR2 SVGAGI (reference sequence). The CDR3 DNA is TGTGCCAGCAGCCCTGGGGGGGCAGATACGCAGTATTTT. Encoded protein: CASSPGGADTQYF.